The 7 T cell receptor beta chains presented below share a single source sample, sequenced in a study. TCRdb called the RT-PCR reads again in MiXCR, with one record for every CDR3 protein. The table records 550,000 to 750,000 distinct CDR3 sequences, more than 13% of them present only once. The sequenced sample consisted of memory CD4+ T cells from blood. Source of these receptors: a female donor in good health, serving as a healthy control.

The chain links TRBV28 to TRBJ1-1; D unclear. Trimming cost V 6 bases and J 4 bases, with 18 bases left between them. Germline V gives CDR1 MDHEN, CDR2 SYDVKM. There are 15 residues in the CDR3. Here the CDR3 reads CASSPWSVGGTEAFF. CDR3 bases: TGTGCCAGCAGCCCGTGGTCCGTGGGCGGCACTGAAGCTTTCTTT. Full variable domain (remainder filled in from reference TRBV28 and TRBJ1-1): DVKVTQSSRYLVKRTGEKVFLECVQDMDHENMFWYRQDPGLGLRLIYFSYDVKMKEKGDIPEGYSVSREKKERFSLILESASTNQTSMYLCASSPWSVGGTEAFFGQGTRLTVV.

A few counts support this clonotype. The genes are TRBV6-6 and TRBJ2-7; the match to TRBD1 covers 10 bases. From germline, CDR1 is MNHNY and CDR2 SVGAGI (reference sequence). The CDR3 contains 16 residues. After removal of 4 bases from V and 2 bases from J, the junction contained 8 bases not matched to a gene. The CDR3 loop reads CASSSRPGTGAYEQYF. In DNA form, the CDR3 reads TGTGCCAGCAGTTCCCGTCCCGGGACAGGGGCCTACGAGCAGTACTTC.

This clonotype has more than one count but fewer than ten. This rearrangement joins TRBV4-3 to TRBJ1-1; D is possibly TRBD1 (5 bases). This CDR3 spans 13 amino acids. With 3 bases removed from V and 7 bases from J, the gap between germline ends came to 12 bases. Germline V lookup: CDR1 LGHNA, CDR2 YSLEER. For the CDR3, the DNA is TGCGCCAGCAGCCAGCAGGGCGGGGGTGAAGCTTTCTTT. Protein product: CASSQQGGGEAFF.

This clonotype was observed many times. This chain uses TRBV12-3 or TRBV12-4 with TRBJ2-5; a possible D gene is TRBD2 (5 bases). This CDR3 contains 12 residues. Trimming removed 5 bases at V and 5 bases at J, with 9 bases between. Here the CDR3 reads CASSVRGETQYF. The CDR3 DNA follows: TGTGCCAGCAGTGTCAGAGGGGAGACCCAGTACTTC.

V is TRBV6-2 or TRBV6-3 and J is TRBJ1-2, with 8 positions matching TRBD1. Trimming took 6 bases from V and 8 from J; bases not matched to a gene: 14. Germline loops: CDR1 MNHEY, CDR2 SVGEGT. The length of the CDR3 is 15 residues. The CDR3 region is CASSRTGRTFGGYTF. The CDR3 nucleotides are TGTGCCAGCAGCCGGACAGGGAGGACGTTCGGAGGCTACACCTTC.

V is TRBV6-2 or TRBV6-3 and J is TRBJ1-1; unclear D gene. CDR3 length equals 13 residues. Germline V gene lookup returns CDR1 MNHEY and CDR2 SVGEGT. V lost 6 bases and J lost 1, with 9 bases in between. Written as DNA, the CDR3 is TGTGCCAGCAGATATCCAGGGAACACTGAAGCTTTCTTT. It yields the protein CASRYPGNTEAFF.

This clonotype has more than one count but fewer than ten. V gene TRBV9 combines with J gene TRBJ1-1; D ambiguous. The CDR3 totals 18 residues. V shed 0 bases and J shed 0 bases, with 18 bases lying between them. CDR1 is SGDLS, CDR2 YYNGEE, per germline. This CDR3 reads CASSVDPWAGPMNTEAFF. The CDR3 DNA reads as TGTGCCAGCAGCGTAGACCCCTGGGCAGGTCCCATGAACACTGAAGCTTTCTTT.